The present T cell receptor beta chain was sequenced within a study of metastatic and nonmetastatic thyroid tumors. TCRdb reprocessed the PCR reads using MiXCR. Of over 15,000 clones in the sample, 34% were seen once. V lost 3 bases to trimming and J lost 8 bases, with 7 bases between them. This CDR3 spans 11 amino acids. Germline V gene data show CDR1 as LGHDT and CDR2 as YNNKEL (reference sequence). Before thyroid surgery, none of the patients had received any treatment. The chain recombines TRBV3-1 with TRBJ1-2; no reliable D call. Sequences were obtained from tumor tissue. This TCR was recovered from a female donor with papillary thyroid cancer or a benign thyroid nodule (not recorded which). Some clones in this sample may be carry-over from other donors' samples. The CDR3: CASSQGYGYTF. DNA of the CDR3: TGTGCCAGCAGCCAGGGGTACGGCTACACCTTC.